This entry lists 15 T cell receptor beta chains sequenced from one sample in a study of T-cell reconstitution after alpha-beta-depleted transplantation in children. Molecular barcoding with unique molecular identifiers was used for the TCRbeta library. Using its own MiXCR run on the PCR reads, TCRdb lists one record per CDR3 protein. The sample holds 450,000 to 600,000 distinct CDR3 sequences; approximately 10% are singletons and the top ten take 2% to 2.5%. The sample here was PBMCs, taken before TCRalphabeta/CD19-depleted stem cell transplant. These TCRs come from a child aged 2 to 15 with inherited bone marrow failure, due to receive a stem cell transplant.

This clonotype was picked up many times. The chain employs TRBV4-3 and TRBJ1-5; TRBD1 aligns across 7 bases. Germline lookup yields CDR1 LGHNA and CDR2 YSLEER. The CDR3 consists of 14 residues. V was clipped by 4 bases and J by 5 bases; unmatched bases: 5. The CDR3 loop is CASSRGQWDQPQHF. The CDR3, as DNA: TGCGCCAGCAGCCGGGGACAGTGGGATCAGCCCCAGCATTTT.

This clonotype was found a few times. V and J are TRBV5-1 and TRBJ2-5; TRBD1 matches at 12 bases. V trimming: 4 bases; J trimming: 5 bases; junction bases outside the gene matches: 6. The CDR3 is made up of 15 amino acids. Per the germline V gene, CDR1 is SGHRS and CDR2 is YFSETQ. This CDR3 reads CASSLGTGGAETQYF. In DNA form, the CDR3 reads TGCGCCAGCAGCCTCGGGACAGGGGGCGCCGAGACCCAGTACTTC.

This clonotype was counted ten times or more. The V gene is TRBV15, the J gene TRBJ1-2; no definite D call. Germline lookup yields CDR1 LNHNV and CDR2 YYDKDF (reference sequence). V was cut by 2 bases and J by 6 bases, with 13 bases left in between. The CDR3 runs 14 residues. The CDR3 here is CATSRSPVQDGYTF. The CDR3 DNA reads as TGTGCCACCAGCAGATCCCCGGTCCAGGATGGCTACACCTTC.

This clonotype was counted between two and nine times. The J gene is TRBJ1-5, the V gene TRBV28; TRBD1 is a possible D gene (6 bases). Germline V lookup: CDR1 MDHEN, CDR2 SYDVKM. V lost 5 bases and J lost 9, with 14 bases in between. CDR3 length equals 13 residues. DNA of the CDR3: TGTGCCAGCAGTCCTGGGGGCACCGGGCCCCAGCATTTT. Encoded protein: CASSPGGTGPQHF.

The V gene is TRBV4-2, the J gene TRBJ2-7; D unclear. Trimming took off 10 bases at V and 0 bases at J, with 16 bases between the two ends. There are 14 residues in the CDR3. CDR1 and CDR2 from the germline V gene are LGHNA and YNFKEQ. CDR3 sequence reads: CAMSPRVLSYEQYF. CDR3 DNA sequence: TGTGCCATGAGCCCCCGGGTCCTCTCCTACGAGCAGTACTTC.

This chain connects TRBV5-6 to TRBJ1-4; the D gene is possibly TRBD1 (5 bases). The ends were cut back, 4 bases at V and 5 bases at J, with 9 bases in the middle. From germline, CDR1 is SGHDT and CDR2 YYEEEE. The length of the CDR3 is 13 residues. CDR3 residues: CASSMTVNEKLFF. Here the CDR3 DNA reads TGTGCCAGCAGCATGACAGTAAATGAAAAACTGTTTTTT. The variable domain in full, completed from reference TRBV5-6 and TRBJ1-4, reads DAGVTQSPTHLIKTRGQQVTLRCSPKSGHDTVSWYQQALGQGPQFIFQYYEEEERQRGNFPDRFSGHQFPNYSSELNVNALLLGDSALYLCASSMTVNEKLFFGSGTQLSVL.

This clonotype has at least ten counts. J is TRBJ2-3 and V is TRBV28, with D unresolved. V lost 1 base and J lost 0, with 8 bases in between. Germline-derived CDR1 and CDR2 are MDHEN and SYDVKM. The CDR3 is 15 amino acids. For the CDR3, the DNA is TGTGCCAGCAGTTTATCCCCCCTTAGCACAGATACGCAGTATTTT. This gives the protein CASSLSPLSTDTQYF.

This clonotype was seen repeatedly, ten times or more. The chain's CDR3 is CASSLRGSYGYTF. As DNA, the CDR3 is TGTGCCAGCAGTTTAAGGGGATCATATGGCTACACCTTC. V is TRBV28 and J is TRBJ1-2, with a possible D match to TRBD1 (5 bases). The ends were cut back, 2 bases at V and 5 bases at J, with 9 bases in the middle. This CDR3 region has 13 residues. Germline V gene data show CDR1 as MDHEN and CDR2 as SYDVKM.

In its sample, this clonotype was seen many times. The chain links TRBV11-2 to TRBJ2-1, with TRBD1 matching over 7 bases. The germline V gene has CDR1 SGHAT and CDR2 FQNNGV. There are 14 residues in the CDR3. Trimming at V came to 8 bases and at J to 2 bases, leaving 6 bases not matched to a gene. DNA of the CDR3: TGTGCCAGCGCAGACAGGGCCGCCTACAATGAGCAGTTCTTC. Protein sequence: CASADRAAYNEQFF.

For this clonotype: This clone may be a read error of a much larger clone one base away. The chain carries TRBV28 and TRBJ2-3, with TRBD1 matching 9 bases. Germline loops: CDR1 MDHEN, CDR2 SYDVKM. The CDR3 length is 16 residues. CDR3 in DNA: TGTGCCTGCAGCTACCGGGACAGGGAGCGAACAGATACGCAGTATTTT. Its translation is CACSYRDRERTDTQYF.

This clonotype was detected ten times or more. The CDR3 region is CATSSGGLAGDYEQYF. CDR3 nucleotide sequence: TGTGCCACCAGCAGTGGAGGACTAGCGGGAGACTACGAGCAGTACTTC. This chain joins TRBV15 and TRBJ2-7; 13 bases line up with TRBD2. The CDR3 length is 16 residues. V lost 3 bases and J lost 3; bases outside the gene matches: 5. The V gene's germline CDR1 is LNHNV and CDR2 YYDKDF (reference sequence).

This clonotype was detected many times. CDR3 in DNA: TGTGCCAGCAGTTTGACCTCGCGGCAGCCCCAGCATTTT. Encoded protein: CASSLTSRQPQHF. The chain uses TRBV27 and TRBJ1-5; D gene uncertain. The germline V gene has CDR1 MNHEY and CDR2 SMNVEV (reference sequence). The CDR3 covers 13 residues. The ends were cut back, 3 bases at V and 7 bases at J, with 10 bases in the middle.

This clonotype has a count of ten or more. This chain joins TRBV27 and TRBJ2-2, with D unclear. Trimming stripped 4 bases from V and 6 bases from J, with 12 bases between. The CDR3 has 14 residues. The germline CDR1 and CDR2 sequences are MNHEY and SMNVEV (reference sequence). As DNA, the CDR3 is TGTGCCAGCAGTTCGGGCCTCTCTTCCGGGGAGCTGTTTTTT. Translated: CASSSGLSSGELFF.

The chain joins TRBV7-2 to TRBJ2-1; 7 bases fit TRBD2. This CDR3 is 20 amino acids long. Germline V CDR1 and CDR2: SGHTA, FQGNSA. V shed 0 bases, J shed 2 bases, and the junction held 16 bases outside the gene matches. The DNA of the CDR3 is TGTGCCAGCAGCTTAGCGCTCCAGAGGTCGCGGGAGTTACCCTACAATGAGCAGTTCTTC. This translates into CASSLALQRSRELPYNEQFF.

This clonotype was detected ten times or more. The chain has TRBV5-1 and TRBJ2-5; 10 bases map to TRBD1. Germline V gene lookup returns CDR1 SGHRS and CDR2 YFSETQ. This CDR3 has 16 amino acids. V lost 0 bases and J lost 0; bases outside the gene matches: 2. The CDR3 loop reads CASSLGTGGYQETQYF. DNA of the CDR3: TGCGCCAGCAGCTTGGGGACAGGGGGGTACCAAGAGACCCAGTACTTC.